A selection of T cell receptor beta chains follows, all from one sample in a study of cytomegalovirus exposure and HLA in healthy donors. Profiled with immunoSEQ multiplex PCR; TCRdb holds only in-frame clones, not every one. The table shows about 200,000 clones, with 60% to 80% occurring only once. Sequencing was carried out using PBMCs. The source is a woman in her twenties or thirties in good health and CMV-seronegative. CDR3s include the opening cysteine and the closing phenylalanine or tryptophan. D genes are given only for firm matches. Size is stated for part of the rows, as once, few or many counts, or as a class when the clone is expanded.

cdr3_aa cdr3_nt clone_size v_call cdr3_length d_call j_call
CASSLGESDEQYF TGTGCCAGCAGCTTAGGGGAGAGCGACGAGCAGTACTTC - TRBV7-7 13 - TRBJ2-7
CASTPRTASYEQYF TGTGCCAGCACACCCCGGACAGCGTCCTACGAGCAGTACTTC - TRBV2 14 - TRBJ2-7
CASSLRQGGYTF TGTGCCAGCAGCTTACGACAGGGTGGCTACACCTTC - TRBV7-8 12 TRBD1 TRBJ1-2
CASSLAGTAFGYEQYF TGTGCCAGCAGCTTAGCTGGGACAGCCTTTGGATACGAGCAGTACTTC - TRBV7-9 16 TRBD1 TRBJ2-7
CASRGDGQNEQYF TGTGCCAGCAGGGGCGATGGACAAAACGAGCAGTACTTC - TRBV2 13 - TRBJ2-7
CASIGGYKNEQFF TGTGCCAGTATCGGAGGGTACAAGAATGAGCAGTTCTTC - TRBV19 13 - TRBJ2-1
CASSLVRLAKPYEQYF TGTGCCAGCAGTTTAGTCCGACTCGCAAAACCCTACGAGCAGTACTTC - TRBV27 16 - TRBJ2-7
CASSWTGAQDTQYF TGTGCCAGCAGCTGGACAGGGGCGCAAGATACGCAGTATTTT - TRBV6-5 14 TRBD1 TRBJ2-3
CSVEALAKGYNEQFF TGCAGCGTTGAAGCCCTAGCTAAGGGATACAATGAGCAGTTCTTC once TRBV29-1 15 - TRBJ2-1
CASSYSGQGVDGYTF TGTGCCAGCAGTTACTCAGGCCAGGGGGTGGATGGCTACACCTTC few TRBV6-5 15 TRBD1 TRBJ1-2
CASSGSGSQETQYF TGTGCCAGCAGCGGGAGCGGCAGTCAAGAGACCCAGTACTTC once TRBV7-2 14 - TRBJ2-5
CATYPSGAYEQYF TGTGCCACCTATCCTAGCGGGGCGTACGAGCAGTACTTC - TRBV6-6 13 TRBD2 TRBJ2-7
CASSSTDRGFGGYTF TGTGCCAGCAGTTCGACGGACAGGGGTTTTGGGGGCTACACCTTC few TRBV27 15 TRBD1 TRBJ1-2
CASSFGYQEELFF TGTGCCAGCAGCTTTGGATACCAGGAGGAACTGTTTTTT - TRBV11-2 13 - TRBJ1-4
CASSFGQNYGYTF TGTGCCAGCAGTTTCGGACAGAACTATGGCTACACCTTC - TRBV28 13 - TRBJ1-2
CASSRRTAGDEKLFF TGTGCCAGCAGTAGAAGGACAGCCGGGGATGAAAAACTGTTTTTT - TRBV6-5 15 - TRBJ1-4
CAWSVKEGKPQHF TGTGCCTGGAGCGTCAAAGAGGGCAAGCCCCAGCATTTT once TRBV30 13 - TRBJ1-5
CASSLRNPGPGGIEKLFF TGCGCCAGCAGCCTCCGCAACCCGGGCCCAGGAGGGATAGAAAAACTGTTTTTT - TRBV4-1 18 - TRBJ1-4
CATAPVERAEAFF TGTGCCACAGCTCCGGTTGAGAGGGCTGAAGCTTTCTTT - TRBV10-3 13 - TRBJ1-1
CASSFGEKDRGAFF TGCGCCAGCAGCTTTGGGGAAAAGGACAGGGGAGCTTTCTTT medium-sized TRBV5-1 14 TRBD1 TRBJ1-1
CASSEALWGPTGHEQYF TGTGCCAGCAGTGAAGCGCTTTGGGGGCCGACGGGCCACGAGCAGTACTTC - TRBV6-1 17 - TRBJ2-7
CASSVDPTMNTEAFF TGTGCCAGCAGCGTAGACCCAACTATGAACACTGAAGCTTTCTTT - TRBV9 15 - TRBJ1-1
CSVEAGQGALMSYGYTF TGCAGCGTTGAGGCCGGACAGGGGGCTCTTATGTCCTATGGCTACACCTTC - TRBV29-1 17 TRBD1 TRBJ1-2
CASSPLRTGMYGYTF TGTGCCAGCAGTCCCCTCCGGACAGGGATGTATGGCTACACCTTC - TRBV6-1 15 TRBD1 TRBJ1-2
CASRLVETQYF TGTGCCAGCAGGCTAGTAGAGACCCAGTACTTC once TRBV28 11 - TRBJ2-5
CAWSVNQGISYGYTF TGTGCCTGGAGTGTGAACCAGGGAATCAGCTATGGCTACACCTTC once TRBV30 15 - TRBJ1-2
CSAATSGSSYEQYF TGCAGCGCCGCCACTAGCGGGAGTTCCTACGAGCAGTACTTC - TRBV29-1 14 TRBD2 TRBJ2-7
CASSLVSGGLVETQYF TGTGCTAGCAGCTTAGTTAGCGGGGGTTTGGTAGAGACCCAGTACTTC - TRBV7-7 16 TRBD2 TRBJ2-5
CASSRMTDVYTEAFF TGTGCCAGTAGTAGGATGACAGATGTGTACACTGAAGCTTTCTTT - TRBV19 15 - TRBJ1-1
CAWGFRESYEQYF TGTGCCTGGGGGTTTAGGGAGAGCTACGAGCAGTACTTC - TRBV30 13 - TRBJ2-7
CASSLVGSSYEQYF TGTGCCAGCAGCTTGGTCGGGAGCTCCTACGAGCAGTACTTC few TRBV5-5 14 - TRBJ2-7
CASSPGAGNYGYTF TGTGCCAGCAGCCCGGGAGCTGGTAACTATGGCTACACCTTC - TRBV2 14 - TRBJ1-2
CASSLFLTGSSYEQYF TGTGCCAGCAGTTTATTTTTGACAGGGAGCTCCTACGAGCAGTACTTC - TRBV27 16 TRBD1 TRBJ2-7
CASSHSGGGREKLFF TGTGCCAGCAGCCACTCAGGGGGCGGAAGAGAAAAACTGTTTTTT - TRBV13 15 TRBD1 TRBJ1-4
CSVSHITEAFF TGCAGCGTTTCCCACATCACGGAAGCTTTCTTT few TRBV29-1 11 - TRBJ1-1
CASSERRDNEQFF TGTGCCAGCAGCGAGAGGCGGGACAATGAGCAGTTCTTC - TRBV2 13 - TRBJ2-1
CASSFHSLASGDSLSSYEQYF TGTGCCAGCAGCTTTCACTCTTTAGCTAGCGGGGATTCCCTGAGCTCCTACGAGCAGTACTTC once TRBV7-6 21 TRBD2 TRBJ2-7
CASSIPSRWEMNTEAFF TGTGCCAGTAGTATCCCTTCCAGGTGGGAGATGAACACTGAAGCTTTCTTT once TRBV19 17 - TRBJ1-1
CASSFHNQPQHF TGTGCCAGCAGTTTCCACAATCAGCCCCAGCATTTT - TRBV27 12 - TRBJ1-5
CASSSKAFEQFF TGTGCCAGCAGCTCAAAAGCGTTTGAGCAGTTCTTC - TRBV13 12 - TRBJ2-1
CASSPGGGDQPQHF TGTGCCAGCAGCCCCGGGGGGGGCGATCAGCCCCAGCATTTT - TRBV9 14 - TRBJ1-5
CASSKRQDSNYGYTF TGTGCCAGCAGTAAGCGACAGGACTCAAACTATGGCTACACCTTC few TRBV27 15 - TRBJ1-2
CASSVDLGQGANYGYTF TGTGCCAGCAGCGTAGATCTCGGGCAGGGGGCTAACTATGGCTACACCTTC - TRBV9 17 TRBD1 TRBJ1-2
CASRTSGRYEQYF TGTGCCAGCCGGACTAGCGGGAGATACGAGCAGTACTTC - TRBV6-1 13 TRBD2 TRBJ2-7
CASSLEATSLYEQYF TGCGCCAGCAGCTTGGAGGCCACTAGTCTCTACGAGCAGTACTTC - TRBV5-1 15 - TRBJ2-7